This T cell receptor beta chain was observed in a study of cytomegalovirus exposure and HLA in healthy donors. Study conclusions and caveats: Segments of the TCR beta V type were, in most cases, productive about 87% or about 30% of the time in an earlier analysis. While the bulk of TCR sequences proved rare, some public TCRs turned up in many donors. The listing of 150 to 200 TCR beta chains classed them as cytomegalovirus-associated.

At the time of sampling, donors were nominally healthy, though unrecorded immune exposures were likely. The PCR ran on 60 Vbeta and 13 Jbeta primers. Clones were read by immunoSEQ multiplex PCR, and TCRdb kept only the in-frame ones, dropping some. There are about 140,000 clones in the sample; roughly three quarters occur only once, and approximately 15% lies in the top ten. Turning to this clone: Its antigen is still unknown. Other DNA sequences in the same sample also yield this CDR3.

The CDR3 has 15 residues. Trimming shortened V by 6 bases and J by 0 bases, and 13 bases separated the two germline ends. Germline loops: CDR1 MNHEY, CDR2 SVGAGI. The TCR originated in a woman aged 35 to 49 in good health and CMV-seronegative. The sequenced material came from PBMCs. The J gene is TRBJ2-3, the V gene TRBV6-5; D unclear. The CDR3 here is CASSHTGDSTDTQYF. The CDR3 nucleotides read TGTGCCAGCAGCCACACTGGAGATAGCACAGATACGCAGTATTTT.